This TCR beta chain was retrieved from a study of neurological immune-mediated disorders. Study-wide background: The roughly 35 multiple sclerosis patients comprised around 31 that were relapsing-remitting and 3 that were secondary progressive.

Germline loops: CDR1 SGHRS, CDR2 YFSETQ. The CDR3 contains 11 residues. Trimming took 2 bases from V and 5 from J, leaving 5 bases between them. TCRdb recomputed calls from the 5' RACE reads with MiXCR, one row per CDR3 protein. The sample lists 55,000 to 75,000 distinct CDR3 sequences, 5.2% occurring once. Ten or more counts support this clonotype. Material for sequencing was PBMCs. The gene calls are TRBV5-1 and TRBJ2-7; the D is unclear. The clonotype comes from a woman aged 25-40 years with multiple sclerosis. CDR3 coding DNA: TGCGCCAGCAGCTTCGGTGACGAGCAGTACTTC. Residues: CASSFGDEQYF. Full variable domain (rest looked up from reference TRBV5-1 and TRBJ2-7): KAGVTQTPRYLIKTRGQQVTLSCSPISGHRSVSWYQQTPGQGLQFLFEYFSETQRNKGNFPGRFSGRQFSNSRSEMNVSTLELGDSALYLCASSFGDEQYFGPGTRLTVT.